This TCR beta chain was recovered during a study of monozygotic twins with inflammatory bowel disease. Each CDR3 protein gets one entry in TCRdb, which reprocessed the 5' RACE reads and gives no DNA. This sample's table has about 380,000 distinct CDR3 sequences. With respect to this clonotype: Its target is not known.

Findings and caveats of the study: It was not supported that a single strong signal or clonotype was associated with IBD. Separate T cell subtypes could not be resolved from one another.

Germline V lookup: CDR1 SGHNT, CDR2 YYREEE (reference sequence). CDR3 length: 16 amino acids. This clonotype was obtained from a human donor with ulcerative colitis or Crohn's disease, or a healthy co-twin of an affected twin (not recorded which). The chain uses TRBV5-4 and TRBJ2-3; TCRdb's D gene call, TRBD2, goes unchecked for lack of DNA. The sequenced material came from blood. The chain's CDR3 is CASSLTGGGPTDTQYF. Combining the CDR3 with reference TRBV5-4 and TRBJ2-3 gives the whole variable domain ETGVTQSPTHLIKTRGQQVTLRCSSQSGHNTVSWYQQALGQGPQFIFQYYREEENGRGNFPPRFSGLQFPNYSSELNVNALELDDSALYLCASSLTGGGPTDTQYFGPGTRLTVL.